A single sample is the source of the 18 T cell receptor beta chains below, sequenced in a study of blood T cells in healthy people across ages (dated by TCRdb to the mid-2010s). To prepare the library, 5' RACE was applied. Sequencing was carried out with an Illumina HiSeq 2500. The second PCR ran for roughly 7 to 11 cycles and used a J-beta primer mix along with a sample-barcoded 5' primer. Starting from the raw public reads, TCRdb applied fastp trimming at Q25, assembled clones with MiXCR and retained in-frame beta chains. Merged by CDR3 protein, the rows form single entries marked with the most common genes and DNA. The sample table contains 630,000 or so distinct CDR3 sequences; only one count was recorded for about 30% of them. Of the sample, more than 15% is held by the ten largest clones. Sequencing was performed on blood. The receptor source for this set is a woman of 80 years or more in good health.

This clonotype was observed many times. This chain joins TRBV27 and TRBJ2-7; perhaps D is TRBD1 or TRBD2 (5 bases each). V gave up 7 bases and J gave up 3 bases, with 16 bases separating them. The CDR3 runs to 14 residues. Germline loops: CDR1 MNHEY, CDR2 SMNVEV (reference sequence). The chain's CDR3 is CASTGDGSLYEQYF. The CDR3 bases are TGTGCCAGCACCGGGGACGGATCCCTCTACGAGCAGTACTTC.

The table lists this clonotype with many counts. The chain recombines TRBV6-2 or TRBV6-3 with TRBJ2-3; TRBD2 agrees at 11 bases. The germline gives CDR1 MNHEY, CDR2 SVGEGT. The CDR3 has 17 amino acids. The ends lost 3 bases at V and 0 bases at J; junction bases unmatched: 5. The CDR3 DNA reads as TGTGCCAGCAGTTATCAACTAGCGGGGGCCAGCACAGATACGCAGTATTTT. Encoded protein: CASSYQLAGASTDTQYF.

This chain uses TRBV5-1 with TRBJ2-5, with TRBD2 identical over 9 bases. CDR3 length: 17 amino acids. Trimming removed 0 bases from V and 5 bases from J; junction bases left unmatched: 11. CDR1 SGHRS and CDR2 YFSETQ come from the germline V gene. Written as DNA, the CDR3 is TGCGCCAGCAGCTTGGGTCTAGCGGGGATATTTTCGGAGACCCAGTACTTC. It specifies CASSLGLAGIFSETQYF.

This clonotype was found once. V usage is TRBV2 and J usage is TRBJ1-1; D perhaps matches TRBD1 (5 bases). CDR1 and CDR2 from the germline V gene are SNHLY and FYNNEI. V shed 6 bases and J shed 11 bases, with 19 bases lying between them. The CDR3 runs 13 residues. Here the CDR3 reads CASRVGPGLDAFF. As DNA, the CDR3 is TGTGCCAGCAGGGTGGGGCCGGGCCTAGACGCTTTCTTT.

In the case of this clonotype: The conserved phenylalanine or tryptophan normally closing the CDR3 is absent here, so this likely arose from a read error. The chain carries TRBV9 and TRBJ2-3; D perhaps matches TRBD1 (5 bases). The CDR3 totals 15 residues. Germline V gives CDR1 SGDLS, CDR2 YYNGEE. V lost 0 bases and J lost 5, with 13 bases in between. The CDR3 protein is CASSVETKRGDTQYV. The CDR3 bases are TGTGCCAGCAGCGTAGAAACTAAAAGGGGAGATACGCAGTATGTT.

This clonotype was detected many times. The gene calls are TRBV12-3 or TRBV12-4 and TRBJ2-7; weak D call: TRBD1 (6 bases). Trimming removed 6 bases from V and 6 bases from J, with 27 bases in between. This CDR3 comprises 17 residues. The CDR3 nucleotides are TGTGCCAGCAGCCCCTTCGGGACACCTACCCGGACGGGCGAGCAGTACTTC. Protein: CASSPFGTPTRTGEQYF.

The rearrangement links TRBV25-1 to TRBJ2-4; perhaps TRBD2 as D (6 bases). Trimming cost V 8 bases and J 8 bases, with 13 bases left between them. The CDR3 contains 12 residues. CDR1 MGHDK and CDR2 SYGVNS come from the germline V gene. The CDR3 coding sequence is TGTGCCAGCCAACCGAGGGAGGACATTCAGTACTTC. Translating gives CASQPREDIQYF.

Only a few counts were recorded for this clonotype. This may come from a read error, since a much larger clone is one base off. The rearrangement joins TRBV7-2 to TRBJ2-5; TRBD2 matches at 8 bases. The germline CDR1 and CDR2 sequences are SGHTA and FQGNSA. Unmatched junction bases numbered 17, after V lost 5 bases and J lost 9 bases. This CDR3 is 16 amino acids long. CDR3 nucleotides: TGTGCCAGCAGCCACGGTGGATACGGTAGCGGGGAGTCCCAGTACTTC. It codes for CASSHGGYGSGESQYF.

The gene calls are TRBV30 and TRBJ1-2; TRBD1 matches at 7 bases. Germline CDR1 and CDR2: GTSNPN and SVGIG (reference sequence). The CDR3 is made up of 16 amino acids. J lost 2 bases, V lost 3 bases, and 12 bases had no gene match. The CDR3 region is CAWRGHPGQDNYGYTF. CDR3 sequence (DNA): TGTGCCTGGAGAGGGCACCCAGGACAGGACAACTATGGCTACACCTTC.

This clonotype has only a few counts. This chain connects TRBV6-6 to TRBJ2-3, with D uncertain. V dropped 6 bases and J dropped 4 bases, with 5 bases sitting between them. Germline lookup yields CDR1 MNHNY and CDR2 SVGAGI (reference sequence). CDR3 length: 11 amino acids. The CDR3 region is CASRPADTQYF. In DNA, the CDR3 is TGTGCCAGCAGGCCCGCAGATACGCAGTATTTT.

Of note for this clonotype: This may stem from a read error, because a much larger clone lies one nucleotide away. The chain carries TRBV9 and TRBJ2-1; TRBD1 might be the D (6 bases). From germline, CDR1 is SGDLS and CDR2 YYNGEE. This CDR3 is built from 16 residues. CDR3 in DNA: TGTGCCGGCAGCGTCTCCACAGGGAGCCCAATAGGTGAGCAGTTCTTC. Residues: CAGSVSTGSPIGEQFF.

V usage is TRBV12-3 or TRBV12-4 and J usage is TRBJ2-6; 7 bases match TRBD2. Trimming took 4 bases from V and 4 from J; bases not matched to a gene: 10. There are 17 residues in the CDR3. CDR3 region: CASSSGPGGVGANVLTF. The CDR3 nucleotides read TGTGCCAGCAGTTCGGGCCCTGGGGGGGTCGGGGCCAACGTCCTGACTTTC.

On this clonotype itself: A clone one base away is much larger, so this may be a read error. V is TRBV29-1 and J is TRBJ2-7; TRBD1 might be the D (6 bases). CDR3 length: 13 amino acids. V dropped 7 bases and J dropped 3 bases, with 16 bases sitting between them. Germline loops: CDR1 SQVTM, CDR2 ANQGSEA. CDR3 coding DNA: TGCAGCGGCCGGGACACCCAGGGCTACGAGCAGTACTTC. The encoded protein is CSGRDTQGYEQYF.

This chain links TRBV20-1 with TRBJ2-5; 11 bases fit TRBD2. Trimming at V came to 5 bases and at J to 11 bases, leaving 13 bases not matched to a gene. This CDR3 comprises 14 residues. From germline, CDR1 is DFQATT and CDR2 SNEGSKA (reference sequence). For the CDR3, the DNA is TGCAGTGCTGCCGGGACTAGCGGTCTCAATGAGCAGTACTTC. It encodes CSAAGTSGLNEQYF.

This clonotype has at least ten counts. V usage is TRBV6-1 and J usage is TRBJ2-5; TRBD2 matches at 7 bases. This CDR3 contains 14 residues. The V gene's germline CDR1 is MNHNS and CDR2 SASEGT. Germline trimming cut 3 bases from V and 11 bases from J; bases unmatched to any gene: 12. Here the CDR3 reads CASSEGGTSWWQYF. The CDR3 region has the DNA TGTGCCAGCAGTGAGGGGGGGACGTCGTGGTGGCAGTACTTC.

This clonotype is a singleton in its sample. Being one base from a much bigger clone, this may be a read error. The chain employs TRBV3-1 and TRBJ2-5, with TRBD2 matching 13 bases. The J call may be in error: the DNA end matches TRBJ2-1 better. This CDR3 is built from 16 residues. Germline values: CDR1 LGHDT, CDR2 YNNKEL (reference sequence). The CDR3 region has the DNA TGTGCCAGCAGCGGGGGACTAGCGGGAACACAAGAGACCCAGTTCTTC. The encoded protein is CASSGGLAGTQETQFF.

The chain is built from TRBV27 and TRBJ1-1, with D possibly TRBD1 on 5 matching bases. CDR3 length: 15 residues. CDR1 MNHEY and CDR2 SMNVEV come from the germline V gene (reference sequence). The V and J ends lost 7 bases and 7 bases respectively, with 22 bases between them. Written as DNA, the CDR3 is TGTGCCAGCACTTCCGGGCCGATGAAGGGGAGTGAAGCTTTCTTT. Translation gives CASTSGPMKGSEAFF.

This clonotype came up many times. The rearrangement links TRBV4-3 to TRBJ2-3, with TRBD2 identical over 9 bases. The V segment lost 4 bases and the J segment 0 bases; nucleotides outside the gene matches: 5. Germline V lookup: CDR1 LGHNA, CDR2 YSLEER. This CDR3 is built from 16 residues. CDR3 amino acids: CASSPVAGASTDTQYF. The DNA of the CDR3 is TGCGCCAGCAGCCCCGTAGCGGGGGCGAGCACAGATACGCAGTATTTT.